The 6 T cell receptor beta chains below all came from one sample that was sequenced in a study of Graves' ophthalmopathy and Graves' hyperthyroidism. RNA transcripts were the source from which TCR beta CDR3 regions were amplified. First-round RT-PCR used HTBI primers; second-round multiplex PCR followed. TCRdb independently ran MiXCR on the multiplex PCR reads; one entry per CDR3 protein. In the table there are 300,000 to 400,000 distinct CDR3 sequences, 17% of which are singletons. Sequencing was done on a sample of peripheral blood. These receptor sequences come from an adult man with Graves' ophthalmopathy.

This clonotype was recorded at least ten times. This chain uses TRBV6-1 with TRBJ1-1, with D uncertain. V shed 7 bases and J shed 8 bases, with 26 bases lying between them. The germline V gene encodes CDR1 MNHNS and CDR2 SASEGT. This CDR3 is 16 amino acids long. The CDR3: CASTVDKSLGIGEAFF. CDR3 DNA sequence: TGTGCCAGCACTGTTGACAAAAGTCTCGGGATTGGCGAAGCTTTCTTT.

This clonotype was detected ten times or more. This rearrangement joins TRBV12-3 or TRBV12-4 to TRBJ2-7; 7 positions agree with TRBD1. The CDR3 loop spans 14 amino acids. Trimming removed 5 bases from V and 7 bases from J; junction bases left unmatched: 11. This CDR3 is CASSQQGTTGEQYF. In nucleotides, the CDR3 is TGTGCCAGCAGTCAACAGGGGACCACTGGGGAGCAGTACTTC.

The sample holds a few counts of this clonotype. V and J are TRBV5-6 and TRBJ2-2; D call uncertain. The CDR3 totals 12 residues. CDR1 and CDR2 (germline): SGHDT, YYEEEE. V was cut by 4 bases and J by 4 bases, with 5 bases left in between. The CDR3 is CASSRVTGELFF. Written as DNA, the CDR3 is TGTGCCAGCAGCCGGGTCACCGGGGAGCTGTTTTTT.

This clonotype was observed at least ten times. This chain joins TRBV20-1 and TRBJ2-5, with TRBD2 matching over 8 bases. CDR3 length equals 13 residues. V trimming: 2 bases; J trimming: 7 bases; junction bases outside the gene matches: 6. Per germline, CDR1 DFQATT and CDR2 SNEGSKA (reference sequence). The CDR3 sequence: CSARITSGGTQYF. In DNA, the CDR3 is TGCAGTGCTAGAATCACTAGCGGAGGGACCCAGTACTTC.

The chain couples TRBV7-2 to TRBJ2-5; 12 bases map to TRBD2. This CDR3 has 15 residues. Trimming removed 6 bases from V and 3 bases from J; junction bases left unmatched: 5. CDR1 is SGHTA, CDR2 FQGNSA, per germline. The CDR3 loop is CASSWTSGVEETQYF. The CDR3 DNA reads TGTGCCAGCAGTTGGACTAGCGGGGTCGAAGAGACCCAGTACTTC.

This clonotype was seen many times. V usage is TRBV19 and J usage is TRBJ2-4; D remains unclear. Germline V CDR1 and CDR2: LNHDA, SQIVND (reference sequence). Trimming took 2 bases from V and 1 from J, leaving 6 bases between them. The CDR3 loop spans 14 amino acids. This CDR3 reads CASSINSAKNIQYF. The DNA for the CDR3 is TGTGCCAGTAGTATAAACTCGGCCAAAAACATTCAGTACTTC.